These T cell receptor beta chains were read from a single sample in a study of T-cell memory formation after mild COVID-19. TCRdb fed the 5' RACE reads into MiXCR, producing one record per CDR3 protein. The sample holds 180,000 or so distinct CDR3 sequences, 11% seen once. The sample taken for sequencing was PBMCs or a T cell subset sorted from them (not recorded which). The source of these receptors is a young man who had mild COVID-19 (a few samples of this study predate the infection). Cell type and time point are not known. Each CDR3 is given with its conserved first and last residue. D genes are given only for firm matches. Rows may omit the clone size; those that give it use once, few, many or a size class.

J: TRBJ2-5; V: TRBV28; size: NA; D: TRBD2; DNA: TGTGCCAGCAGGGTGGGACTAGCCGGGACCCAGTACTTC; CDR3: CASRVGLAGTQYF
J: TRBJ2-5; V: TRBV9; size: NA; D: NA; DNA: TGTGCCAGCAGCGTTAACGGCCAAGAGACCCAGTACTTC; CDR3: CASSVNGQETQYF
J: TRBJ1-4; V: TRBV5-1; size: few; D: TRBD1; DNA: TGCGCCAGCAGCCCCGGACAGGGGTCCTTCGTGATGTTTTTT; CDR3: CASSPGQGSFVMFF
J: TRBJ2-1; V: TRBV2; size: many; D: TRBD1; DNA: TGTGCCAGCAGGGGGACAGGGTCCGATGAGCAGTTCTTC; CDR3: CASRGTGSDEQFF
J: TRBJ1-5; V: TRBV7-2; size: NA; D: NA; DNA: TGTGCCAGCAGCTTCGCAGGGGCGGACGAGCCCCAGCATTTT; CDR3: CASSFAGADEPQHF
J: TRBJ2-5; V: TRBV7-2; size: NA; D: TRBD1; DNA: TGTGCCAGCAGCAAGACAGGGGTTGAGTGGGAGACCCAGTACTTC; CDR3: CASSKTGVEWETQYF
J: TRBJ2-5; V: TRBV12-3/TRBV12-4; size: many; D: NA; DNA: TGTGCCAGCACCCCGGGGGCGGAGACCCAGTACTTC; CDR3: CASTPGAETQYF
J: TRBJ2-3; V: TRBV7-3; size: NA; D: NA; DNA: TGTGCCAGCAGCTCGGACTCGACTACGCAGTATTTT; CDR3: CASSSDSTTQYF
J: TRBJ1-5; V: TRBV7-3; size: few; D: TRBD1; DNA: TGTGCCAGCAGTCCGGACAGGTCCCAGCCCCAGCATTTT; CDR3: CASSPDRSQPQHF
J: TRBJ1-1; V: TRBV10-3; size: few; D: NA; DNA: TGTGCCATCAGTATGGCGGTGAACACTGAAGCTTTCTTT; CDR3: CAISMAVNTEAFF
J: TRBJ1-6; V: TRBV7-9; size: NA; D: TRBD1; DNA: TGTGCCAGCAGCTCCCGACAGGGCCCTCTGATTTCACCCCTCCACTTT; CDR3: CASSSRQGPLISPLHF
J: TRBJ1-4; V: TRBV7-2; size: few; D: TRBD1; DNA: TGTGCCAGCAGCTTGACAGGGAGCAAGGAAAAACTGTTTTTT; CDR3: CASSLTGSKEKLFF
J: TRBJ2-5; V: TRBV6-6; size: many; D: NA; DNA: TGTGCCAGCTGCAGGGGAGGAGAGACCCAGTACTTC; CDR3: CASCRGGETQYF
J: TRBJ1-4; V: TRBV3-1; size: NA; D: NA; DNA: TGTGCCAGCAGCCTGAAGGGTGATCCTAATGAAAAACTGTTTTTT; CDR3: CASSLKGDPNEKLFF
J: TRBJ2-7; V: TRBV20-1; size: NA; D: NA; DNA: TGCAGTGCTAGCGACTGGCTAGCGTCCTACGAGCAGTACTTC; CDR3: CSASDWLASYEQYF
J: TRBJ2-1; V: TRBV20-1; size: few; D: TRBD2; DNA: TGCAGTACAGCTAGCGGGTCGAGCTCCTACAATGAGCAGTTCTTC; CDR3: CSTASGSSSYNEQFF
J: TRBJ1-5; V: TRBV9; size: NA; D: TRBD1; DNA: TGTGCCAGCAGCGCCGGGACAGGGAATCAGCCCCAGCATTTT; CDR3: CASSAGTGNQPQHF
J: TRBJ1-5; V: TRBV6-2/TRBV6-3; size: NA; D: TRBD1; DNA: TGTGCCAGCAGCGACCCGGGACAGGGCTCCAATCAGCCCCAGCATTTT; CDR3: CASSDPGQGSNQPQHF
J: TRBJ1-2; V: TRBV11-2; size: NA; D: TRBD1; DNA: TGTGCCAGCAGCCTATACCCGGGACAGGGGGCGGATGGCTACACCTTC; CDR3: CASSLYPGQGADGYTF
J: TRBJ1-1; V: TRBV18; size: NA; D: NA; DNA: TGTGCCAGCCAGCAAGGGGGCACTGAAGCTTTCTTT; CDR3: CASQQGGTEAFF
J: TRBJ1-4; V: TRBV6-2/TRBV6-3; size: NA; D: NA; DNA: TGTGCCAGCAGTTACGGGGGATCCGATGAAAAACTGTTTTTT; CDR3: CASSYGGSDEKLFF
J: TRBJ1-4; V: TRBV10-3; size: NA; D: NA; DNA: TGTGCCATCAGTGACATCGGGGGGGAAAAACTGTTTTTT; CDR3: CAISDIGGEKLFF
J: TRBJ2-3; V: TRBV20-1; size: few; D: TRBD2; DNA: TGCAGTGCTAGTCGCCTAGCGGGGGGGCCCACAGATACGCAGTATTTT; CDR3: CSASRLAGGPTDTQYF
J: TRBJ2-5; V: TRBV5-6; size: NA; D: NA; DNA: TGTGCCAGCAGCTTTGACCCCGGGCTGCAAGGGGAGACCCAGTACTTC; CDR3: CASSFDPGLQGETQYF
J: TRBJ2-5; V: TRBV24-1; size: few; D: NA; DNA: TGTGCCACCAGTGATCACGGAAGGACCCAGTACTTC; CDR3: CATSDHGRTQYF
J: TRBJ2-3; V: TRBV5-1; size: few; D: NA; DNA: TGCGCCAGCAGCGCCTGGGGACGGTCTAGCACAGATACGCAGTATTTT; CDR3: CASSAWGRSSTDTQYF
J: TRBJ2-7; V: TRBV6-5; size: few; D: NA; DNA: TGTGCCAGCAGTTACTCGGTGGGCCTAGGCTACGAGCAGTACTTC; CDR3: CASSYSVGLGYEQYF
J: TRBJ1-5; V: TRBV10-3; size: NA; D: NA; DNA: TGTGCCTCCCACAGGGACCTGAATCAGCCCCAGCATTTT; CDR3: CASHRDLNQPQHF
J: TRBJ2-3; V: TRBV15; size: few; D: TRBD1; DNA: TGTGCCACCAGCGTGGGACAGAACTTAGATACGCAGTATTTT; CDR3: CATSVGQNLDTQYF
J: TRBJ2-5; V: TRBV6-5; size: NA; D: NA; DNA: TGTGCCAGCAGTCCACAGGGTGGCGAAGAGACCCAGTACTTC; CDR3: CASSPQGGEETQYF
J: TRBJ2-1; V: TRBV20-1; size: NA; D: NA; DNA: TGCAGTGCTAGAGATATTCGGGCTGAGCAGTTCTTC; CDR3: CSARDIRAEQFF
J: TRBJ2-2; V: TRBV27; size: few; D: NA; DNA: TGTGCCAGCAGTTTCGTGCCAGGGGGGCGCGGGGAGGGGGAGCTGTTTTTT; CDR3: CASSFVPGGRGEGELFF
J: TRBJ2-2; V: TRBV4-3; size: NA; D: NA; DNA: TGCGCCAGCAGCCAAGATGTGGGGCGCGGAACCGGGGAGCTGTTTTTT; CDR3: CASSQDVGRGTGELFF
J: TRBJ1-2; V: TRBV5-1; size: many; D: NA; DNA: TGCGCCAGCAGCTCGAACCCCTCATGGGACTATGGCTACACCTTC; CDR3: CASSSNPSWDYGYTF
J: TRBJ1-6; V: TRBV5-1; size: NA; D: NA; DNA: TGCGCCAGCAGCTTGGGCGGGACCGACAATTCACCCCTCCACTTT; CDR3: CASSLGGTDNSPLHF